Listed below are T cell receptor beta chains from one sample, sequenced in a study of cytomegalovirus exposure and HLA in healthy donors. TCRdb keeps only in-frame clones here, not all; method: immunoSEQ multiplex PCR. Of over 70,000 clones listed, roughly two thirds were seen once; the top ten hold 7.6%. The sample comprised PBMCs. Receptors originate from a man aged 35-49 years in good health and CMV-seropositive. CDR3s include the opening cysteine and the closing phenylalanine or tryptophan. A D gene is named only where the DNA matches it firmly. Clone size appears in some rows only: once, few, many, or a class for an expanded clone.

abundance: NA
d_gene: TRBD1
v_gene: TRBV5-1
j_gene: TRBJ1-4
CDR3nt: TGCGCCAGCAGCTTACAGGGGATGGGCGAAAAACTGTTTTTT
CDR3aa: CASSLQGMGEKLFF

abundance: many
d_gene: TRBD1
v_gene: TRBV5-6
j_gene: TRBJ2-7
CDR3nt: TGTGCCAGCAGCTCCTCGGGACAGGGAGTGTTCTCCGAGCAGTACTTC
CDR3aa: CASSSSGQGVFSEQYF

abundance: NA
d_gene: NA
v_gene: TRBV2
j_gene: TRBJ1-5
CDR3nt: TGTGCCAGCAGTGACGGGGTTGTGGGCAATCAGCCCCAGCATTTT
CDR3aa: CASSDGVVGNQPQHF

abundance: NA
d_gene: TRBD2
v_gene: TRBV5-1
j_gene: TRBJ2-1
CDR3nt: TGCGCCAGCAGCTTGGCCGGGACTAGCTCCTACAATGAGCAGTTCTTC
CDR3aa: CASSLAGTSSYNEQFF

abundance: NA
d_gene: NA
v_gene: TRBV9
j_gene: TRBJ1-3
CDR3nt: TGTGCCAGCAGCGTAGACTGGGGCGGAAACACCATATATTTT
CDR3aa: CASSVDWGGNTIYF

abundance: few
d_gene: NA
v_gene: TRBV4-1
j_gene: TRBJ1-1
CDR3nt: TGCGCCAGCAGCCAAGCCGAGGGATCGAACACTGAAGCTTTCTTT
CDR3aa: CASSQAEGSNTEAFF

abundance: few
d_gene: TRBD1
v_gene: TRBV7-9
j_gene: TRBJ2-2
CDR3nt: TGTGCCAGCAGCTTTCTGGGACAGGGCCCCACCGGGGAGCTGTTTTTT
CDR3aa: CASSFLGQGPTGELFF

abundance: NA
d_gene: NA
v_gene: TRBV28
j_gene: TRBJ1-2
CDR3nt: TGTGCCAGCACCCCTCGGGCTAACTATGGCTACACCTTC
CDR3aa: CASTPRANYGYTF

abundance: NA
d_gene: NA
v_gene: TRBV9
j_gene: TRBJ1-1
CDR3nt: TGTGCCAGCAGCGGACGGACATCTGGGATGAACACTGAAGCTTTCTTT
CDR3aa: CASSGRTSGMNTEAFF

abundance: NA
d_gene: NA
v_gene: TRBV11-2
j_gene: TRBJ1-5
CDR3nt: TGTGCCAGCAGCTTAGATGGCGGACAGAATCAGCCCCAGCATTTT
CDR3aa: CASSLDGGQNQPQHF

abundance: NA
d_gene: NA
v_gene: TRBV5-1
j_gene: TRBJ2-1
CDR3nt: TGCGCCAGCAGCTTTTTTCGCGTAGACAATGAGCAGTTCTTC
CDR3aa: CASSFFRVDNEQFF

abundance: NA
d_gene: NA
v_gene: TRBV6-5
j_gene: TRBJ2-7
CDR3nt: TGTGCCAGCAGTTCCCTCGTGTCTAGTTCCTACGAGCAGTACTTC
CDR3aa: CASSSLVSSSYEQYF

abundance: NA
d_gene: NA
v_gene: TRBV27
j_gene: TRBJ1-1
CDR3nt: TGTGCCAGCAGCCAGGGGAACACTGAAGCTTTCTTT
CDR3aa: CASSQGNTEAFF

abundance: NA
d_gene: NA
v_gene: TRBV5-8
j_gene: TRBJ1-4
CDR3nt: TGTGCCAGCAGCCTTCACAGGGAACCTGCAACTAATGAAAAACTGTTTTTT
CDR3aa: CASSLHREPATNEKLFF

abundance: NA
d_gene: NA
v_gene: TRBV7-6
j_gene: TRBJ1-2
CDR3nt: TGTGCCAGCTCCGAGTCGGGGAACTATGGCTACACCTTC
CDR3aa: CASSESGNYGYTF

abundance: medium-sized
d_gene: NA
v_gene: TRBV2
j_gene: TRBJ2-3
CDR3nt: TGTGCCAGCAGTGCGGGAGAAGCAGATACGCAGTATTTT
CDR3aa: CASSAGEADTQYF

abundance: NA
d_gene: NA
v_gene: TRBV25-1
j_gene: TRBJ1-5
CDR3nt: TGTGCCAGCAGTGCCAGCGGGCAACTTCAGCCCCAGCATTTT
CDR3aa: CASSASGQLQPQHF